This TCR beta chain is from a study of cytomegalovirus exposure and HLA in healthy donors. The study ran its PCR with 60 Vbeta and 13 Jbeta primers. Profiled with immunoSEQ multiplex PCR; TCRdb holds only in-frame clones, not every one. This table holds 80,000 or so clones, approximately 57% found once. The CDR3 length is 16 residues. V lost 4 bases and J 10 bases, leaving 22 bases between the germline ends. CDR1 is MNHEY and CDR2 is SVGAGI in the germline V gene. This clone has a handful of counts. V usage is TRBV6-5 and J usage is TRBJ1-4; D is uncertain. This receptor was taken from a man between 25 and 39 years old in good health and CMV-seropositive. Sequencing was done on a sample of PBMCs. The CDR3 spells CASSSTAARGGGKLFF. As DNA, the CDR3 is TGTGCCAGCAGTTCGACTGCGGCCCGGGGAGGTGGAAAACTGTTTTTT.